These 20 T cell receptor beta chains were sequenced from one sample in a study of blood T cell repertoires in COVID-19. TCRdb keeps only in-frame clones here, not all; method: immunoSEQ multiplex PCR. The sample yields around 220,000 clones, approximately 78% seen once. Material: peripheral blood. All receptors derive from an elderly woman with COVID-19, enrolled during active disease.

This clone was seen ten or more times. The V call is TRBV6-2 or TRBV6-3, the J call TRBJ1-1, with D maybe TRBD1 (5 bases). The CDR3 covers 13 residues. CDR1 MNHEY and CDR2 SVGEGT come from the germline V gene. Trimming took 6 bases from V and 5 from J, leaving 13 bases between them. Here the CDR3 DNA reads TGTGCCAGCAGCCCCTCAGGGTATACTGAAGCTTTCTTT. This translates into CASSPSGYTEAFF.

CDR3 in amino acids: CASSLSPGQNTEAFF. In DNA, the CDR3 is TGTGCCAGCAGTTTATCCCCCGGACAGAACACTGAAGCTTTCTTT. The rearrangement uses TRBV28 and TRBJ1-1; TRBD1 is a possible D gene (5 bases). This CDR3 region has 15 residues. V gave up 1 base and J gave up 1 base, with 10 bases separating them. Germline V gives CDR1 MDHEN, CDR2 SYDVKM.

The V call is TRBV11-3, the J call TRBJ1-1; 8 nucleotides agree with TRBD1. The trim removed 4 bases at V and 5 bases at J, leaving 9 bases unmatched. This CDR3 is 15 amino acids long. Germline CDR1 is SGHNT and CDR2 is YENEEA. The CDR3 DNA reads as TGTGCCAGCAGCTCAGGGGGCCCCGGAGGGACTGAAGCTTTCTTT. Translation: CASSSGGPGGTEAFF.

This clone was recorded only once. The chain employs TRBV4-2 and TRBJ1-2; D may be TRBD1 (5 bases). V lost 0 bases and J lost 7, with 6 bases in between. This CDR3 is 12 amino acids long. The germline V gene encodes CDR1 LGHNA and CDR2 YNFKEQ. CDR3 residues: CASSQDRVGYTF. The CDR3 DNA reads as TGTGCCAGCAGCCAAGACAGGGTTGGCTACACCTTC.

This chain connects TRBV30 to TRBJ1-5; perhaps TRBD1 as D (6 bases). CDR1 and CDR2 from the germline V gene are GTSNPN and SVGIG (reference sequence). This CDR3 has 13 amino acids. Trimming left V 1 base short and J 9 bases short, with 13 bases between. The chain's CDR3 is CAWSGGGLGPQHF. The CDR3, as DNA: TGTGCCTGGAGTGGCGGGGGGCTGGGGCCCCAGCATTTT. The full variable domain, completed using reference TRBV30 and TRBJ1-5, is SQTIHQWPATLVQPVGSPLSLECTVEGTSNPNLYWYRQAAGRGLQLLFYSVGIGQISSEVPQNLSASRPQDRQFILSSKKLLLSDSGFYLCAWSGGGLGPQHFGDGTRLSIL.

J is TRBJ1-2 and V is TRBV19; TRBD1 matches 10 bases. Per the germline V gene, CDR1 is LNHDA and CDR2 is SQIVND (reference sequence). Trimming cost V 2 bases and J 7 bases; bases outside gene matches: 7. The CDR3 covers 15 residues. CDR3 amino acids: CASSINRQGAGGYTF. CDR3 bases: TGTGCCAGTAGTATAAACCGACAGGGGGCCGGTGGCTACACCTTC.

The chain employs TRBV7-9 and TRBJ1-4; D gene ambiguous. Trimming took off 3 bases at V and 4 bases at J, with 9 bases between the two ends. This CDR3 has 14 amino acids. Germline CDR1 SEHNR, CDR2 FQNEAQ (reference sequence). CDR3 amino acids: CASSLGRSNEKLFF. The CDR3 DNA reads TGTGCCAGCAGCTTGGGCCGAAGTAATGAAAAACTGTTTTTT.

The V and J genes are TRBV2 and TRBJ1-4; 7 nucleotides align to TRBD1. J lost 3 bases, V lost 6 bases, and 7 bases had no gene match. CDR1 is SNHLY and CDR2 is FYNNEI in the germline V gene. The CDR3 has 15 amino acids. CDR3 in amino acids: CASRTLGQSNEKLFF. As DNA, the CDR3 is TGTGCCAGCAGAACCCTGGGACAGTCTAATGAAAAACTGTTTTTT.

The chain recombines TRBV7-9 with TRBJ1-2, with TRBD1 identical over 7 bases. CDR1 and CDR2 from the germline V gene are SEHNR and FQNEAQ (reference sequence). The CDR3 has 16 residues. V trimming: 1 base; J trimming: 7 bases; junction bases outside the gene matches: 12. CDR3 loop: CASSLVSPTGAGGYTF. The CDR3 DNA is TGTGCCAGCAGCTTAGTCAGTCCAACAGGGGCCGGTGGCTACACCTTC.

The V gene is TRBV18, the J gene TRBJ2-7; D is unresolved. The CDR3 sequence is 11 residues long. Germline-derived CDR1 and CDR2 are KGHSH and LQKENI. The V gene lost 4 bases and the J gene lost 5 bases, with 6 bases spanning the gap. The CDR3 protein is CASSLVDEQYF. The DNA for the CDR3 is TGTGCCAGCTCACTAGTCGACGAGCAGTACTTC.

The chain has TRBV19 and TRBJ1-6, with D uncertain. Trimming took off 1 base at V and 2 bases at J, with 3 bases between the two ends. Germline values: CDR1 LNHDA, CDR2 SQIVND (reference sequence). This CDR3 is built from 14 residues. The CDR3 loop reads CASSIGAYNSPLHF. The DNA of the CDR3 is TGTGCCAGTAGTATAGGAGCCTATAATTCACCCCTCCACTTT.

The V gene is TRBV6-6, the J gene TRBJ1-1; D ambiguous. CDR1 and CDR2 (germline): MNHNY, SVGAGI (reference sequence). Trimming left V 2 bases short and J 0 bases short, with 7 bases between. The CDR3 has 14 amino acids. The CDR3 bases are TGTGCCAGCAGTTACACGAACATGAACACTGAAGCTTTCTTT. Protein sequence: CASSYTNMNTEAFF.

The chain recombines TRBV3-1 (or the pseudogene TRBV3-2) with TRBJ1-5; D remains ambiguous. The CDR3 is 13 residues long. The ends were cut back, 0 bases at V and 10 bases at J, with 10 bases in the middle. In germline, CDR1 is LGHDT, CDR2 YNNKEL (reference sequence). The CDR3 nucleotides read TGTGCCAGCAGCCAAGATACGGGTTTTCCCCAGCATTTT. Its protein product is CASSQDTGFPQHF.

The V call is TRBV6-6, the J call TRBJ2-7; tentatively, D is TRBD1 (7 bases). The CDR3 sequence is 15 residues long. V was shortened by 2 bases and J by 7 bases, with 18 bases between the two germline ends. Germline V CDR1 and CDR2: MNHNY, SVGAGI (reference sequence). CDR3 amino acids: CASSYAGQTKREQYF. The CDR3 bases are TGTGCCAGCAGTTACGCGGGACAGACTAAGCGGGAGCAGTACTTC.

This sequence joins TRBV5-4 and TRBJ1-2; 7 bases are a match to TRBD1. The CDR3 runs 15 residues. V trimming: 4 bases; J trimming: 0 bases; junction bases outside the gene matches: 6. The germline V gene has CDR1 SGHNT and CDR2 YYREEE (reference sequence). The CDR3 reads CASSAGTDTNYGYTF. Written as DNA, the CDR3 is TGTGCCAGCAGCGCGGGGACAGATACTAACTATGGCTACACCTTC.

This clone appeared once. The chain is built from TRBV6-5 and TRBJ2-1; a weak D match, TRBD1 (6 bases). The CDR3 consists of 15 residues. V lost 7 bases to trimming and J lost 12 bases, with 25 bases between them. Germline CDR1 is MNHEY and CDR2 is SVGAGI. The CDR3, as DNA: TGTGCCAGCACCCCGAGCCCCCCCTCCAGAGGGGGGCAGTTCTTC. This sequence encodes CASTPSPPSRGGQFF.

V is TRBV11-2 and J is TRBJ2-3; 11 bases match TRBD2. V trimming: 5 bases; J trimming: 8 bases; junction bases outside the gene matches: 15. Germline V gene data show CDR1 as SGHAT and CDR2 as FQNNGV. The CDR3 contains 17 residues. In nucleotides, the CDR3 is TGTGCCAGCAGCCCCTTGGGGACTAGCGGCCTTTTGGGTACGCAGTATTTT. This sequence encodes CASSPLGTSGLLGTQYF.

CDR3 bases: TGTGCCTGGGGGACTAGCGCTTACAATGAGCAGTTCTTC. It is translated as CAWGTSAYNEQFF. The V call is TRBV30, the J call TRBJ2-1, with TRBD2 matching 10 bases. CDR1 is GTSNPN and CDR2 is SVGIG in the germline V gene (reference sequence). The CDR3 is 13 amino acids. Trimming cost V 5 bases and J 4 bases; bases outside gene matches: 2.

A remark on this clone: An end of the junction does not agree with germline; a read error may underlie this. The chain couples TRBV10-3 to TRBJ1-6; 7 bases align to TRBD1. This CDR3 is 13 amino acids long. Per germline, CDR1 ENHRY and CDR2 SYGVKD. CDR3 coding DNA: TGTGCCACCAGTCCGGGACAGAATTCACCCCTCCACTTT. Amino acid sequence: CATSPGQNSPLHF.

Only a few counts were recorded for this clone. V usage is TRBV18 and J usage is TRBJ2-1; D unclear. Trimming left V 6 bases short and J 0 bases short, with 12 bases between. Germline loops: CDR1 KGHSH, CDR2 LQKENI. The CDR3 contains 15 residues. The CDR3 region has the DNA TGTGCCAGCTCCATTGAACTCGGCTCCTACAATGAGCAGTTCTTC. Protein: CASSIELGSYNEQFF.